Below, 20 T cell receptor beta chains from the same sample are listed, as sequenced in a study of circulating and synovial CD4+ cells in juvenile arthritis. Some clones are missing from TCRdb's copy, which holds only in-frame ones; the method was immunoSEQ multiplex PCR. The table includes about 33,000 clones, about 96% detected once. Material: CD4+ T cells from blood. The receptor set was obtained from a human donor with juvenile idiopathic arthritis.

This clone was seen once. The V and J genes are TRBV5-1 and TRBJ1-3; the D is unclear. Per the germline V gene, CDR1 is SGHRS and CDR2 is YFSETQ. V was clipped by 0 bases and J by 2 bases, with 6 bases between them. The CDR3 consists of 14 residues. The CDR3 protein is CASSLAGAGNTIYF. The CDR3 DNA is TGCGCCAGCAGCTTGGCCGGGGCTGGAAACACCATATATTTT.

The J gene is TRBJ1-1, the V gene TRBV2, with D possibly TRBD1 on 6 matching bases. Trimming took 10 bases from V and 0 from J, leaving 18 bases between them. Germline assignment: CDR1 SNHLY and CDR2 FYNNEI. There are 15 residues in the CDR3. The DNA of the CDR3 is TGTGCCATCGAGACCTTAACAGGGATGAACACTGAAGCTTTCTTT. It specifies CAIETLTGMNTEAFF.

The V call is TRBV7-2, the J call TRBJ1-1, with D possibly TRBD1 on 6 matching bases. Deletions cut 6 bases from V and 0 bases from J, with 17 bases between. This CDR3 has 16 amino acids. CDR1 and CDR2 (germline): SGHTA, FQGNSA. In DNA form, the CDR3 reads TGTGCCAGCAGTCAGGCGGGGGCAGGGGTGAACACTGAAGCTTTCTTT. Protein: CASSQAGAGVNTEAFF.

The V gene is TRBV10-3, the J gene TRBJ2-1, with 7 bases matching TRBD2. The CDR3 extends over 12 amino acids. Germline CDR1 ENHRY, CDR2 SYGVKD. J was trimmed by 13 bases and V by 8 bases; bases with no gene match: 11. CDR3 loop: CAIGPSGNRQFF. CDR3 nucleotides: TGTGCCATCGGGCCTAGCGGTAACCGTCAGTTCTTC.

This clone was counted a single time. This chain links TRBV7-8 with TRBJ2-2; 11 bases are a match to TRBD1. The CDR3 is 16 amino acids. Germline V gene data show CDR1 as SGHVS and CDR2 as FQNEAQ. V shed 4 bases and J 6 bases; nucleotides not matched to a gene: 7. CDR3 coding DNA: TGTGCCAGCAGCTCCGGACCGGGACAGGGGGCCGGGGAGCTGTTTTTT. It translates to CASSSGPGQGAGELFF.

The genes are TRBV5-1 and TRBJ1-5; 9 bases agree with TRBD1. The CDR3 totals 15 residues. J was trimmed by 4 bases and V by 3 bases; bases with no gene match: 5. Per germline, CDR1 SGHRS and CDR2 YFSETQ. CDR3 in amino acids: CASSSQQGANQPQHF. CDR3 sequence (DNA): TGCGCCAGCAGCTCACAACAGGGGGCTAATCAGCCCCAGCATTTT.

The CDR3 region is CSVSGRSGGGSGYTF. CDR3 DNA: TGCAGCGTTTCGGGACGGTCGGGAGGAGGATCTGGCTACACCTTC. V is TRBV29-1 and J is TRBJ1-2, with a tentative D call TRBD1 (5 bases). Per the germline V gene, CDR1 is SQVTM and CDR2 is ANQGSEA. Trimming stripped 5 bases from V and 7 bases from J, with 23 bases between. The CDR3 has 15 amino acids.

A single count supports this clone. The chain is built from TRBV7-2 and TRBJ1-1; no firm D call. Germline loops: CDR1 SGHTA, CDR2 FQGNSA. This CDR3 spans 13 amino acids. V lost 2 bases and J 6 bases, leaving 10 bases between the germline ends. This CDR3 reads CASSLLRQSEAFF. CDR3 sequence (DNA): TGTGCCAGCAGCTTATTGCGACAATCTGAAGCTTTCTTT.

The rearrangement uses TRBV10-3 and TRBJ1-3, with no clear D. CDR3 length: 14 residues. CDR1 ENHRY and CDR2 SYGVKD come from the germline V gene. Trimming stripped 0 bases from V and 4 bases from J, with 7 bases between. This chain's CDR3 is CAISESAEGNTIYF. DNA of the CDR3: TGTGCCATCAGTGAGTCGGCAGAAGGAAACACCATATATTTT.

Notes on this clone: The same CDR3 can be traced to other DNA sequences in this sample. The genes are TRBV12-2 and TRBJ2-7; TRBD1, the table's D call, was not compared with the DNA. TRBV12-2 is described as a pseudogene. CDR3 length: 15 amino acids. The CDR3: CASGCRGQRPYEQYF. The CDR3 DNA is TGTGCAAGTGGCTGTAGGGGACAGAGACCCTACGAGCAGTACTTC.

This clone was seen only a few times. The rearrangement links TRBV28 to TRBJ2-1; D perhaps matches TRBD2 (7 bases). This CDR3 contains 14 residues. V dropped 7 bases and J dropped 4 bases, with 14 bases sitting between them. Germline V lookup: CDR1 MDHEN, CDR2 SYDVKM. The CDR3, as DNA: TGTGCCAGCATGGGGGGGCTACAGTACAATGAGCAGTTCTTC. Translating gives CASMGGLQYNEQFF.

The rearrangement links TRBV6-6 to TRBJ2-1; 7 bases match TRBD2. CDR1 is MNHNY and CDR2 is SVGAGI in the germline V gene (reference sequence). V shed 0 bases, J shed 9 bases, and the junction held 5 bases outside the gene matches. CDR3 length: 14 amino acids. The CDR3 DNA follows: TGTGCCAGCAGTTACTCGGGACTAAGCGGTGAGCAGTTCTTC. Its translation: CASSYSGLSGEQFF.

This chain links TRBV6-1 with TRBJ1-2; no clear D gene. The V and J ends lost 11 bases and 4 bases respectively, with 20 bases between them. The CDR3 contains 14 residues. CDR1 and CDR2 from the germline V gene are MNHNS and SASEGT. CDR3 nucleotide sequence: TGTGCCGGAAAACAGTACGGAATAACCTATGGCTACACCTTC. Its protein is CAGKQYGITYGYTF.

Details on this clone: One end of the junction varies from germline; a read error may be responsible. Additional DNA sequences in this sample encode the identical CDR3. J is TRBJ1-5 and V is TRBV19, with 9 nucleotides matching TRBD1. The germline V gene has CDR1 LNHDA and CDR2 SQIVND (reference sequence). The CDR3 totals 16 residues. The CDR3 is CASSSKQGAVSQPQHF. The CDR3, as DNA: TGCGCCAGTAGTTCCAAACAGGGGGCAGTTAGTCAGCCCCAGCATTTT.

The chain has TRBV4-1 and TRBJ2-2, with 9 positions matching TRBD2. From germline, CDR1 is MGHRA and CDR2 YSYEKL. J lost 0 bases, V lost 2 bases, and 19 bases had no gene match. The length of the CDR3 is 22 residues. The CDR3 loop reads CASSQPRITKLAGSANTGELFF. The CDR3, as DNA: TGCGCCAGCAGCCAACCTCGTATAACTAAACTAGCGGGCTCCGCGAACACCGGGGAGCTGTTTTTT.

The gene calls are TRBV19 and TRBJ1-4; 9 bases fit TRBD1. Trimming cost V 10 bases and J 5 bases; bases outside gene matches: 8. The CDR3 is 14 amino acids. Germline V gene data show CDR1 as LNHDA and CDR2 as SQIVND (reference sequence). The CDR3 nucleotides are TGTGCCACCTGGGGGGGGACAGGGAATGAAAAACTGTTTTTT. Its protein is CATWGGTGNEKLFF.

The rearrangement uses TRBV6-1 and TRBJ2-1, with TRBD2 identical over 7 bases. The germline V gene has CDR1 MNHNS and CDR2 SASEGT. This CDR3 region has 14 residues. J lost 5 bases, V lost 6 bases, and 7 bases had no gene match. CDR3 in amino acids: CASRGGILDNEQFF. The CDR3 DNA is TGTGCCAGCAGGGGAGGGATTCTGGACAATGAGCAGTTCTTC.

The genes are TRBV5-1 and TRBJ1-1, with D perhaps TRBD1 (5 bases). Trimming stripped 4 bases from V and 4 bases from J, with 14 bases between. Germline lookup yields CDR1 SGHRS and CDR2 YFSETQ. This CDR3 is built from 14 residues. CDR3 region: CASSHKSGGTEAFF. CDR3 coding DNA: TGCGCCAGCAGCCACAAATCGGGGGGCACTGAAGCTTTCTTT.

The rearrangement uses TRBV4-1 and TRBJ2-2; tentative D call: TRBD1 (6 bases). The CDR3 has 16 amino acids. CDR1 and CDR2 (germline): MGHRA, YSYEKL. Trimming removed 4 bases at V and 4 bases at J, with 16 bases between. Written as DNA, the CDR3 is TGCGCCAGCAGCCCGACTTTAGACAGGCCCACCGGGGAGCTGTTTTTT. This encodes CASSPTLDRPTGELFF.

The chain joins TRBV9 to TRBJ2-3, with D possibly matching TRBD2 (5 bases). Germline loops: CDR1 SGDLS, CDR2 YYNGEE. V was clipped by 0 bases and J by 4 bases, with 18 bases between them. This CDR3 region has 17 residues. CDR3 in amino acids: CASSVDASGSFADTQYF. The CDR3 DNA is TGTGCCAGCAGCGTAGACGCAAGCGGCTCCTTCGCAGATACGCAGTATTTT. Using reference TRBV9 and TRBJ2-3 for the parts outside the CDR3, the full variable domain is DSGVTQTPKHLITATGQRVTLRCSPRSGDLSVYWYQQSLDQGLQFLIQYYNGEERAKGNILERFSAQQFPDLHSELNLSSLELGDSALYFCASSVDASGSFADTQYFGPGTRLTVL.